This TCR beta chain was observed in a study of vaccination and CD4 T cells after COVID-19. Across the whole study: Overlapping spike peptides of SARS-CoV-2, HCoV-NL63, HCoV-OC43 and HCoV-229E were used, and cells were stimulated with them.

CD4+ T cells that had been cultured provided DNA sequenced with the Oncomine TCR Beta short-read assay. Genomic DNA extraction was carried out from cultured CD4+ T cells. TCRdb re-called the PCR reads with MiXCR, one entry per CDR3 protein. The data contain around 10,000 distinct CDR3 sequences, roughly a third of them seen just once; the ten biggest clones take up around 21%. Treatment noted: roughly 11-day PBMC culture with coronavirus spike peptide pools or control peptides (ViraFEST assay). Researchers collected the unexposed donor's CD4+ T cells before the COVID-19 pandemic (2011-2018). Once peptide pools had expanded antigen-specific T cells, ViraFEST sequenced TCRs. Peptide pools at 8 to 10 ug/ml and IL-2 at 8 to 10 IU/ml were added to cultures of under 2.5 million PBMCs per well. Unexposed donors' CD4+ T cells were tested against SARS-CoV-2 S/N and four cold-coronavirus spikes when cell numbers allowed.

Concerning this clonotype itself: Its antigen is undetermined.

Per the germline V gene, CDR1 is DFQATT and CDR2 is SNEGSKA (reference sequence). V lost 4 bases and J 0 bases, leaving 19 bases between the germline ends. The CDR3 contains 18 residues. The chain joins TRBV20-1 to TRBJ2-6, with D possibly being TRBD1 or TRBD2 (5 bases each). The origin of this receptor is a human donor in good health. Source material: CD4+ T cells from blood, cultured in vitro. In nucleotides, the CDR3 is TGCAGTGCTACCCGGACTCGGGGACCCAACTCTGGGGCCAACGTCCTGACTTTC. This sequence encodes CSATRTRGPNSGANVLTF.